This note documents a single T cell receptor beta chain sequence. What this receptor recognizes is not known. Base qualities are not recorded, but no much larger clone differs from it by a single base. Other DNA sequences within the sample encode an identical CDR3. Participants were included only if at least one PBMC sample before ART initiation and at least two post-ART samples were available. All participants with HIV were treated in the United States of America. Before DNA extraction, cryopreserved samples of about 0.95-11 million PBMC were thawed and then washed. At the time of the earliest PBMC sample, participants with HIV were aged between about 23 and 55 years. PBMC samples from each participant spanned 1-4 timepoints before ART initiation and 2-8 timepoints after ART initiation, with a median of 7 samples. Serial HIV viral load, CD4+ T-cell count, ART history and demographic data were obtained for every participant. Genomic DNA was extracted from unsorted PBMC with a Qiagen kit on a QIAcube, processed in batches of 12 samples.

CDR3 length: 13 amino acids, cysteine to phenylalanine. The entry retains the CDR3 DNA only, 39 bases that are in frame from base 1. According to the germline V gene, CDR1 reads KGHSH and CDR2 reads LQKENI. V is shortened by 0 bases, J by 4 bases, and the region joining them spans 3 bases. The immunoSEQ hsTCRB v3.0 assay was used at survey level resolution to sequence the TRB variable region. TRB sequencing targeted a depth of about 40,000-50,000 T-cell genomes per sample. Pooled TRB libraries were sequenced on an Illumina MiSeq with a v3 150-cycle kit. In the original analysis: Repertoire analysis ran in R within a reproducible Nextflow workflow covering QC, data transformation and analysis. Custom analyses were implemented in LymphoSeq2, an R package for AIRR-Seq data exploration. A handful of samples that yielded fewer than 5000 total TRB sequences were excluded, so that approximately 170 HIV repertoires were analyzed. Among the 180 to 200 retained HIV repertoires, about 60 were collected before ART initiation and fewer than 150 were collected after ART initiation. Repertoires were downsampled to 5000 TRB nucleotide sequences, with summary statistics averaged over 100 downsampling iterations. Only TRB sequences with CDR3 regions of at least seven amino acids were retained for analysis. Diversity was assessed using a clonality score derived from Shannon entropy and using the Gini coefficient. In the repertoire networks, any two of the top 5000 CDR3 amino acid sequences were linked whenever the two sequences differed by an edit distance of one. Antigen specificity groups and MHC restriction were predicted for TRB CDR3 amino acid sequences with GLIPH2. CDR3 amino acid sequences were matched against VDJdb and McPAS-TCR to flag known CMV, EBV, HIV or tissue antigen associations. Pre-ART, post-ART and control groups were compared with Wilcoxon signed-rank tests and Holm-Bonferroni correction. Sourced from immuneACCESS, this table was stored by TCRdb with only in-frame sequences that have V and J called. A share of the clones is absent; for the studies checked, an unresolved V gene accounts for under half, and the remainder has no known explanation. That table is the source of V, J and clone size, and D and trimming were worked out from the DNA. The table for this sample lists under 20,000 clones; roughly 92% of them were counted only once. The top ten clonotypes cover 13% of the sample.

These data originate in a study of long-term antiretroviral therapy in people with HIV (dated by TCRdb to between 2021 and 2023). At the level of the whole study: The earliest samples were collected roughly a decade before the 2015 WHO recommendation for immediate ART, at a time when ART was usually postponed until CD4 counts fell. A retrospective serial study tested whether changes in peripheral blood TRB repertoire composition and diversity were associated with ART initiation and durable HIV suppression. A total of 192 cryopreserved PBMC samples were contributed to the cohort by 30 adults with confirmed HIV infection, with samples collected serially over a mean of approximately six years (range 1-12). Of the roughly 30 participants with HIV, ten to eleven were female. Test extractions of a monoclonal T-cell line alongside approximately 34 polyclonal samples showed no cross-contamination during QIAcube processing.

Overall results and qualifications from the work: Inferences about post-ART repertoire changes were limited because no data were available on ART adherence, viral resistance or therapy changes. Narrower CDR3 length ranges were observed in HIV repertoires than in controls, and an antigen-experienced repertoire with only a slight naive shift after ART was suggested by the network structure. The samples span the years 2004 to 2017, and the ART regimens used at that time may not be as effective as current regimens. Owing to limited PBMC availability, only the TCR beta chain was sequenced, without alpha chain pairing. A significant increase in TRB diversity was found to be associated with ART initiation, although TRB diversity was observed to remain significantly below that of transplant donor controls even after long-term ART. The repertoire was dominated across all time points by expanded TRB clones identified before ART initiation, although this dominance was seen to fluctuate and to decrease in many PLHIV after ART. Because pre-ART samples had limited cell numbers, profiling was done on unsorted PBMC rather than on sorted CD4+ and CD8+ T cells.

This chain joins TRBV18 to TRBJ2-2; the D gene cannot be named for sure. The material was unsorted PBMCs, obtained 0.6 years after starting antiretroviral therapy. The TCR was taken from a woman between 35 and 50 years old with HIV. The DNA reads TGTGCCAGCTCACCACCTAGCACCGGGGAGCTGTTTTTT. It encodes CASSPPSTGELFF.